This TCR beta chain was sequenced for a study of T cell repertoires in cytomegalovirus infection. Study-level background: CMV infection and matching HLA type were both indicated by public TCR beta signatures.

A single record per CDR3 protein comes from TCRdb applying MiXCR to the reads. Of 400,000 or so distinct CDR3 sequences in the sample, around 18% were seen once. This clonotype was counted only a few times. The CDR3 spans 13 residues. Trimming left V 10 bases short and J 6 bases short, with 19 bases between. CDR1 is MDHEN, CDR2 SYDVKM, per germline. The receptor was derived from a human donor in good health (CMV status not recorded). Some clones in this sample may be carry-over from other donors' samples. What was sequenced was PBMCs. The V and J genes are TRBV28 and TRBJ2-7, with D possibly TRBD1 on 6 matching bases. This CDR3 is CATRDTDSLEQYF. The DNA for the CDR3 is TGTGCCACCCGGGACACAGATTCGCTCGAGCAGTACTTC.